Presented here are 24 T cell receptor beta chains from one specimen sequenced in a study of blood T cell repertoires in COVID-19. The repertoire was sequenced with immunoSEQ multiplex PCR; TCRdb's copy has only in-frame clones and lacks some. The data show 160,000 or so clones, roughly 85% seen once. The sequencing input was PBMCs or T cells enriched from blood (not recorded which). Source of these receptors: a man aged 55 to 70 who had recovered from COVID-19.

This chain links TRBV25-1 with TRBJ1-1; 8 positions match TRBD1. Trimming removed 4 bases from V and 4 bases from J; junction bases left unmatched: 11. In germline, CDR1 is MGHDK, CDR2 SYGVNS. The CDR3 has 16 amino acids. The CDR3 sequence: CASSARQGRGGTEAFF. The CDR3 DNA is TGTGCCAGCAGTGCCAGACAGGGGAGAGGGGGCACTGAAGCTTTCTTT.

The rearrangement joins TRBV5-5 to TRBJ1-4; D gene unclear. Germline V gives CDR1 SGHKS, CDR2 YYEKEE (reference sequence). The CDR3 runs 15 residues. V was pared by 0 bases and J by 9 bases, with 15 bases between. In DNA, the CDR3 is TGTGCCAGCAGCTTGGACCTCGGGAGGTGGCAAAAACTGTTTTTT. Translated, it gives CASSLDLGRWQKLFF.

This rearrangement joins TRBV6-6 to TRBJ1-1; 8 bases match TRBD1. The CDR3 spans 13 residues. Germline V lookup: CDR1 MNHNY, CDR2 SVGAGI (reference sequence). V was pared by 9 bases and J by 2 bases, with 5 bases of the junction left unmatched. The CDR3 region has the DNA TGTGCCAGTGCCCAGGGGGCCAACACTGAAGCTTTCTTT. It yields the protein CASAQGANTEAFF.

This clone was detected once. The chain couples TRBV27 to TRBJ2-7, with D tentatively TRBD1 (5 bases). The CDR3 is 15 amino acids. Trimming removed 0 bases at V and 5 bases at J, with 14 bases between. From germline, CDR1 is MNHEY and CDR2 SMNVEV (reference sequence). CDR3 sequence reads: CASSLSGQGTNEQYF. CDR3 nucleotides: TGTGCCAGCAGTTTATCGGGCCAGGGTACCAACGAGCAGTACTTC.

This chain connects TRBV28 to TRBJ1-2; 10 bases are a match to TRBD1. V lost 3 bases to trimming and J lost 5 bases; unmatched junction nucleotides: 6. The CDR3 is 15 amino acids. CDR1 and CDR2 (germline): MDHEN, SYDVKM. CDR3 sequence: CASSFRGTGVYGYTF. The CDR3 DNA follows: TGTGCCAGCAGTTTCCGAGGGACAGGGGTGTATGGCTACACCTTC.

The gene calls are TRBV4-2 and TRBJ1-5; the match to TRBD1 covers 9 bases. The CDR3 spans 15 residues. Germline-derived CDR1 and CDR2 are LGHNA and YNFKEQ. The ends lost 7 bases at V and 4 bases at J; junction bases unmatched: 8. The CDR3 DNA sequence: TGTGCCAGCACCCGGACAGGGGAGGCAAATCAGCCCCAGCATTTT. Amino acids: CASTRTGEANQPQHF.

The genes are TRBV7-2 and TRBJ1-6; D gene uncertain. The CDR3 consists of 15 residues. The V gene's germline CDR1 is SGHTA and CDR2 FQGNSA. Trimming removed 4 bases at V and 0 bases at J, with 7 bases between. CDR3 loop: CASSYRSSYNSPLHF. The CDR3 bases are TGTGCCAGCAGCTATCGGAGCTCCTATAATTCACCCCTCCACTTT.

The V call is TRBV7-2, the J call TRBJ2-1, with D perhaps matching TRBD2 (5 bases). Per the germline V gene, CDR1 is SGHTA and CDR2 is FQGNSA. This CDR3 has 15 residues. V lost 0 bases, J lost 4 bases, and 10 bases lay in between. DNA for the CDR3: TGTGCCAGCAGCTTAGCCGGGGATGGGTACAATGAGCAGTTCTTC. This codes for CASSLAGDGYNEQFF.

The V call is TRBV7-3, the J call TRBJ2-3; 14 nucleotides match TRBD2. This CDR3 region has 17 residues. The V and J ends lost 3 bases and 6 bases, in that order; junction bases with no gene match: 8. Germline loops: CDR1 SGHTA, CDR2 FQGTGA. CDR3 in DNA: TGTGCCAGCAGCTTGGGGACTAGCGGGAGAGTGTCGGATACGCAGTATTTT. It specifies CASSLGTSGRVSDTQYF. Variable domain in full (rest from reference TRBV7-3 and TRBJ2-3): GAGVSQTPSNKVTEKGKYVELRCDPISGHTALYWYRQSLGQGPEFLIYFQGTGAADDSGLPNDRFFAVRPEGSVSTLKIQRTERGDSAVYLCASSLGTSGRVSDTQYFGPGTRLTVL.

In nucleotides, the CDR3 is TGCGCCAGCAGCTTGCGGGATTCACCCCTCCACTTT. This encodes CASSLRDSPLHF. V and J are TRBV5-1 and TRBJ1-6; no reliable D call. Trimming stripped 1 base from V and 8 bases from J, with 4 bases between. The germline V gene has CDR1 SGHRS and CDR2 YFSETQ. This CDR3 contains 12 residues.

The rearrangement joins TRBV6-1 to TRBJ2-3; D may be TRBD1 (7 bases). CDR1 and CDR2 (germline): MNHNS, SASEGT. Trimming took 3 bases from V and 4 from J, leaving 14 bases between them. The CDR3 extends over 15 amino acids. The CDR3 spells CASSEQTGRSDTQYF. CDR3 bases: TGTGCCAGCAGTGAGCAGACAGGGAGGTCAGATACGCAGTATTTT.

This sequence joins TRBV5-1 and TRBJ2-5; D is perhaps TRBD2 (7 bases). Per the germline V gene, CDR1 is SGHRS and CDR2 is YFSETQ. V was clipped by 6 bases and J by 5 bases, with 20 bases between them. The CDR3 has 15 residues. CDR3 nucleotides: TGCGCCAGCAATCCCTCCGGGGGGCAAGCTGAGACCCAGTACTTC. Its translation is CASNPSGGQAETQYF.

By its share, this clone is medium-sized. For the CDR3, the DNA is TGTGCCAGCAGCCCTACGTCCGGTGAGCAGTTCTTC. It yields the protein CASSPTSGEQFF. The chain joins TRBV7-3 to TRBJ2-1; D not certain. The germline V and J ends were trimmed by 5 bases and 9 bases, with 11 bases remaining between them. This CDR3 is 12 amino acids long. Per germline, CDR1 SGHTA and CDR2 FQGTGA.

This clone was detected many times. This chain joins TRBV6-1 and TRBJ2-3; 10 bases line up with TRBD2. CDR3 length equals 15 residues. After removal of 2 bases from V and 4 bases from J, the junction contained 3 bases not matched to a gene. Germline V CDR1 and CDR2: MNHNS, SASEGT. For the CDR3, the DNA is TGTGCCAGCAGTGAAAAAGCGGGGGGGCCAGATACGCAGTATTTT. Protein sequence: CASSEKAGGPDTQYF.

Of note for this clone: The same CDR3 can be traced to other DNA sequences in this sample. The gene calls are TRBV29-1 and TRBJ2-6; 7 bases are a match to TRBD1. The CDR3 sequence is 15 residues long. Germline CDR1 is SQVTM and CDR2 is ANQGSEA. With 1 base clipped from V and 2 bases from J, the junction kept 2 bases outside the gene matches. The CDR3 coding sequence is TGCAGCGTTGAAGTTCAGGGGGCTGGGGCCAACGTCCTGACTTTC. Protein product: CSVEVQGAGANVLTF.

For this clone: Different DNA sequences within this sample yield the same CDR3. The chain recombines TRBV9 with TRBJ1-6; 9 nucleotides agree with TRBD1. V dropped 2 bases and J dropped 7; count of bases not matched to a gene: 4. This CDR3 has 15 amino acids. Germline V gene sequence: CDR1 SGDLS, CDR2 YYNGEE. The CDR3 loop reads CASSVGQGGNSPLHF. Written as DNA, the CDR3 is TGTGCCAGCAGCGTGGGACAGGGAGGGAATTCACCCCTCCACTTT.

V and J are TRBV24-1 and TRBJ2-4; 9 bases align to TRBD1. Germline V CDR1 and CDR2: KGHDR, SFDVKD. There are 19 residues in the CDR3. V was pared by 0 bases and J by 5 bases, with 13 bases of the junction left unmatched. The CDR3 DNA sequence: TGTGCCACCAGTGATTTGGGGGAAGACGGTCGGGACAGGGAAAACATTCAGTACTTC. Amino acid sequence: CATSDLGEDGRDRENIQYF.

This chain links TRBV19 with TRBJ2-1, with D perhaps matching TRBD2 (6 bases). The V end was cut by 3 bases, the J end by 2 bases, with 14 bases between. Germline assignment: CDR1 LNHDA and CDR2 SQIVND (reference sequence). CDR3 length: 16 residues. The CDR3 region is CASSIQASVTYNEQFF. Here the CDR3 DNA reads TGTGCCAGTAGTATCCAGGCTAGCGTTACCTACAATGAGCAGTTCTTC. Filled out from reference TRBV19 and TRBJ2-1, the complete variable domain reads DGGITQSPKYLFRKEGQNVTLSCEQNLNHDAMYWYRQDPGQGLRLIYYSQIVNDFQKGDIAEGYSVSREKKESFPLTVTSAQKNPTAFYLCASSIQASVTYNEQFFGPGTRLTVL.

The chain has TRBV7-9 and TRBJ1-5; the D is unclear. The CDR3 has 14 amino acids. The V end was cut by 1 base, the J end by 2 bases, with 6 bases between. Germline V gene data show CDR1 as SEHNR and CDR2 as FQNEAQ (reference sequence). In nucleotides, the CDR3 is TGTGCCAGCAGCTTAGAACAGCGCAATCAGCCCCAGCATTTT. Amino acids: CASSLEQRNQPQHF.

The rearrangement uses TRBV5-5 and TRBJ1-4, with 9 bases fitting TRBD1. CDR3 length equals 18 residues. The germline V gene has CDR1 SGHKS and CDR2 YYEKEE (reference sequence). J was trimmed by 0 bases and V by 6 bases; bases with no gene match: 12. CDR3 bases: TGTGCCAGCAACCCGGGACAGGGAGGCTGGCCAACTAATGAAAAACTGTTTTTT. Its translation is CASNPGQGGWPTNEKLFF.

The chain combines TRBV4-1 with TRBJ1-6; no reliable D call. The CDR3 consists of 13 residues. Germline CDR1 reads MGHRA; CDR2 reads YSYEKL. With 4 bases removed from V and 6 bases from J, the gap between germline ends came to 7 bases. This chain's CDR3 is CASSREINSPLHF. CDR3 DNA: TGCGCCAGCAGCCGCGAAATTAATTCACCCCTCCACTTT.

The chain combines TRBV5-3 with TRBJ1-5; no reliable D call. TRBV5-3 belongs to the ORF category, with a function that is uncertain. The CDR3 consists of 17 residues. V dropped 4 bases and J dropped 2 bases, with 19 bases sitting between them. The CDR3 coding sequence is TGTGCCAGAAGCCCAACCATGTCCCCGAGAGGCAATCAGCCCCAGCATTTT. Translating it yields CARSPTMSPRGNQPQHF.

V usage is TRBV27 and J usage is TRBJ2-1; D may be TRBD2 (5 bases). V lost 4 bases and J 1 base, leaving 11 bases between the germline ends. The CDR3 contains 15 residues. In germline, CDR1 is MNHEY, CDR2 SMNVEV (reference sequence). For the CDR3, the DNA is TGTGCCAGCAGTTACAGCGGTAAATCCTACAATGAGCAGTTCTTC. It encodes CASSYSGKSYNEQFF.

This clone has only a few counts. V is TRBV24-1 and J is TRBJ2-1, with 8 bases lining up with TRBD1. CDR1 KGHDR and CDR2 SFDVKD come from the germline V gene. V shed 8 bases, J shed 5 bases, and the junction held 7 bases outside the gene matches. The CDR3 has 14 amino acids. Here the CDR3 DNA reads TGTGCCACCATTTCCGGGACAGGTGACAATGAGCAGTTCTTC. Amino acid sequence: CATISGTGDNEQFF.